A selection of T cell receptor beta chains follows, all from one sample in a study of blood T cell repertoires in COVID-19. Repertoires were generated with immunoSEQ multiplex PCR, while TCRdb's copy carries only in-frame clones and drops some. The sample holds 95,000 to 110,000 clones, just over 85% seen once. Sequenced input: peripheral blood. Receptor source: a human donor in a cohort sampled during active COVID-19. Each CDR3 is given without its conserved first and last residue. D genes are given only for firm matches.

NA,TRBJ2-7,TRBV11-2,ASRPKSGRYEQY
NA,TRBJ1-2,TRBV25-1,ASSDSENYGYT
TRBD1,TRBJ2-5,TRBV18,ASSHRQGWETQY
NA,TRBJ1-1,TRBV4-2,ASSRGNTEAF
TRBD2,TRBJ2-7,TRBV27,ASSLSLAGGSEQY
NA,TRBJ1-5,TRBV3-1/TRBV3-2,ASSRGGNNQPQH
NA,TRBJ2-2,TRBV6-2/TRBV6-3,ASSPQRTHTGELF
NA,TRBJ1-3,TRBV21-1,ASSKNRGPGNTIY
NA,TRBJ1-3,TRBV28,ASGSQGGNTGNTIY
NA,TRBJ2-3,TRBV29-1,SAIGRGGNTDTQY
NA,TRBJ1-5,TRBV28,ASRGSGLPQH